The source of this TCR beta chain is a study of blood T cell repertoires in COVID-19. The CDR3 runs to 18 residues. Per germline, CDR1 MGHRA and CDR2 YSYEKL. After removal of 1 base from V and 0 bases from J, the junction contained 9 bases not matched to a gene. Data came from immunoSEQ multiplex PCR; TCRdb stores just in-frame clones and leaves some out. The sample gives around 190,000 clones, roughly nine tenths of which show up once; 1.5% to 2% is in the top ten. The rearrangement joins TRBV4-1 to TRBJ2-7, with TRBD2 matching over 10 bases. Source material: peripheral blood. This clonotype was sampled from a man younger than 35 who had recovered from COVID-19. DNA for the CDR3: TGCGCCAGCAGCCAAGGCCTAGCGGGAGATTGGGGCTCCTACGAGCAGTACTTC. This sequence encodes CASSQGLAGDWGSYEQYF.